What follows are 12 T cell receptor beta chains derived from one specimen sequenced in a study of cytomegalovirus exposure and HLA in healthy donors. The method was immunoSEQ multiplex PCR; TCRdb's version includes in-frame clones alone and lacks a portion of them. This sample carries almost 70,000 clones, 96% of them seen once, and the ten largest clones take roughly 4.7%. Sample: PBMCs. Receptors originate from a woman between 18 and 30 years old in good health and CMV-seropositive.

This chain connects TRBV7-2 to TRBJ2-2, with TRBD1 matching 7 bases. The germline V gene has CDR1 SGHTA and CDR2 FQGNSA. CDR3 length equals 15 residues. V lost 2 bases, J lost 7 bases, and 7 bases stayed unmatched. For the CDR3, the DNA is TGTGCCAGCAGCTTACGGACAGGTCTATTCGGGGAGCTGTTTTTT. It specifies CASSLRTGLFGELFF.

V and J are TRBV7-2 and TRBJ2-1, with D possibly matching TRBD1 (6 bases). V lost 1 base to trimming and J lost 11 bases, with 9 bases between them. Germline CDR1 is SGHTA and CDR2 is FQGNSA. There are 12 residues in the CDR3. The CDR3 DNA sequence: TGTGCCAGCAGCTTAGAGGACAGTAAGCAGTTCTTC. Amino acid sequence: CASSLEDSKQFF.

The chain joins TRBV6-5 to TRBJ2-7; weak D call: TRBD2 (6 bases). Germline V gene data show CDR1 as MNHEY and CDR2 as SVGAGI. The V gene lost 0 bases and the J gene lost 0 bases, with 9 bases spanning the gap. CDR3 size: 15 residues. The CDR3 protein is CASSYSSGVSYEQYF. The CDR3 DNA is TGTGCCAGCAGTTACTCGTCGGGAGTCTCCTACGAGCAGTACTTC.

This chain joins TRBV6-1 and TRBJ2-7, with TRBD1 identical over 7 bases. The V segment lost 2 bases and the J segment 4 bases; nucleotides outside the gene matches: 20. There are 19 residues in the CDR3. Germline V gene sequence: CDR1 MNHNS, CDR2 SASEGT. The CDR3 coding sequence is TGTGCCAGCAGTGAAAGGGACCGAGCACAGGGGCTAGGACTTTACGAGCAGTACTTC. This gives the protein CASSERDRAQGLGLYEQYF.

The rearrangement joins TRBV6-1 to TRBJ2-7; 9 positions match TRBD1. J gave up 2 bases and V 6 bases, and 5 bases lay outside the gene matches. The CDR3 is 14 residues long. Germline lookup yields CDR1 MNHNS and CDR2 SASEGT. The chain's CDR3 is CASSRDRAPYEQYF. CDR3 sequence (DNA): TGTGCCAGCAGCCGGGACAGGGCACCCTACGAGCAGTACTTC.

The chain joins TRBV4-1 to TRBJ2-7; possible D gene TRBD2, 6 bases. The CDR3 has 15 amino acids. Germline-derived CDR1 and CDR2 are MGHRA and YSYEKL. Trimming left V 1 base short and J 1 base short, with 11 bases between. CDR3: CASSQVGGKSYEQYF. The CDR3, as DNA: TGCGCCAGCAGCCAAGTTGGCGGGAAATCCTACGAGCAGTACTTC.

The J gene is TRBJ2-5, the V gene TRBV19; tentatively, D is TRBD2 (5 bases). The V end lost 1 base, the J end lost 5 bases, and 5 bases lay between the germline ends. Germline V lookup: CDR1 LNHDA, CDR2 SQIVND (reference sequence). This CDR3 contains 12 residues. Written as DNA, the CDR3 is TGTGCCAGTAGTATAGGCGGGGAGACCCAGTACTTC. This translates into CASSIGGETQYF.

The chain has TRBV19 and TRBJ2-3; TRBD2 aligns across 12 bases. Looked up from germline, CDR1 is LNHDA and CDR2 is SQIVND (reference sequence). The CDR3 runs 15 residues. V was clipped by 6 bases and J by 3 bases; unmatched bases: 4. CDR3 in DNA: TGTGCCAGTAGACCGACTAGCGGGAGAACAGATACGCAGTATTTT. Translating it yields CASRPTSGRTDTQYF.

The chain has TRBV11-3 and TRBJ1-2; 12 nucleotides align to TRBD1. Looked up from germline, CDR1 is SGHNT and CDR2 is YENEEA. The CDR3 extends over 18 amino acids. V shed 5 bases, J shed 4 bases, and the junction held 14 bases outside the gene matches. DNA of the CDR3: TGTGCCAGCAGCATCCGCCGGGACAGGGGGCGCGTTGGCTATGGCTACACCTTC. Translating it yields CASSIRRDRGRVGYGYTF.

This rearrangement joins TRBV5-1 to TRBJ2-7; D is ambiguous. The CDR3 extends over 14 amino acids. V lost 0 bases and J 6 bases, leaving 13 bases between the germline ends. Germline V lookup: CDR1 SGHRS, CDR2 YFSETQ. The CDR3: CASSLAQGRSEQYF. CDR3 coding DNA: TGCGCCAGCAGCTTGGCCCAAGGTCGGAGCGAGCAGTACTTC. Filled out from reference TRBV5-1 and TRBJ2-7, the complete variable domain reads KAGVTQTPRYLIKTRGQQVTLSCSPISGHRSVSWYQQTPGQGLQFLFEYFSETQRNKGNFPGRFSGRQFSNSRSEMNVSTLELGDSALYLCASSLAQGRSEQYFGPGTRLTVT.

This rearrangement joins TRBV5-8 to TRBJ1-2, with 10 bases lining up with TRBD1. Per the germline V gene, CDR1 is SGHTS and CDR2 is YDEGEE. This CDR3 region has 13 residues. Losses at the gene ends were 7 bases for V and 6 bases for J; bases not matched to a gene: 6. The CDR3 protein is CASGDRGLNGYTF. CDR3 bases: TGTGCCAGCGGGGACAGGGGATTGAATGGCTACACCTTC.

This rearrangement joins TRBV4-2 to TRBJ1-2; D call uncertain. CDR3 length: 12 amino acids. Germline V gene data show CDR1 as LGHNA and CDR2 as YNFKEQ. Trimming shortened V by 1 base and J by 7 bases, and 7 bases separated the two germline ends. DNA of the CDR3: TGTGCCAGCAGCCAAGCCGAGTTTGGCTACACCTTC. Amino acids: CASSQAEFGYTF.